These T cell receptor beta chains were read from a single sample in a study of T cell responses to AZD1222 COVID-19 vaccine. Repertoires were generated with immunoSEQ multiplex PCR, while TCRdb's copy carries only in-frame clones and drops some. The sample carries more than 110,000 clones, 92% recorded once. This specimen consisted of peripheral blood, obtained on day 0 of AZD1222 vaccination. These receptors came from an adult in good health. Both conserved end residues are trimmed from each CDR3. A row's size may be missing; if present it is once, few, many or a size class.

abundance | j_gene | v_gene | CDR3aa
once | TRBJ1-2 | TRBV5-1 | ASSLGWQNYGYT
. | TRBJ2-5 | TRBV28 | ASSRTSTGLTQY
. | TRBJ1-5 | TRBV9 | ASTLRQGCQPQH
. | TRBJ1-4 | TRBV7-2 | ASSMRYGTATNEKLF
. | TRBJ2-3 | TRBV5-5 | ASSLGGPDTQY
. | TRBJ1-5 | TRBV15 | ATSSNRVGQPQH
. | TRBJ2-1 | TRBV19 | ASSIDSGGGNEQF
. | TRBJ2-7 | TRBV7-6 | ASSSGGGAYEQY
. | TRBJ1-1 | TRBV19 | ASKGTPLPNTEAF
. | TRBJ1-2 | TRBV19 | ASQQGLDVYGYT
. | TRBJ2-1 | TRBV5-6 | ASSLGGQQF
. | TRBJ2-7 | TRBV6-5 | ASSYTASGKFYEQY
. | TRBJ1-4 | TRBV28 | ASSKGGREKLF
few | TRBJ1-5 | TRBV5-6 | ASSFTTAHDNQPQH
. | TRBJ2-5 | TRBV20-1 | SAQIQETQY
. | TRBJ1-3 | TRBV18 | ASSTGQGNSGNTIY
. | TRBJ2-3 | TRBV5-1 | ASSLVGSRTDTQY
. | TRBJ2-2 | TRBV12-3/TRBV12-4 | ASSQGGSGELF
. | TRBJ2-7 | TRBV10-1 | ASSESLEDRGSEQY
. | TRBJ2-2 | TRBV15 | ATSSHPGEANTGELF
. | TRBJ1-4 | TRBV9 | ASSVALAEPNEKLF
. | TRBJ1-5 | TRBV7-8 | ASSLPAGGSIQPQH